These 2 T cell receptor beta chains originate from one sample sequenced in a study of blood T cells in healthy people across ages. Combining a sample-barcoded 5' primer with a J-beta primer mix, a second PCR ran for about 7 to 11 cycles. TCRdb passed the 5' RACE reads through MiXCR, listing each CDR3 protein once. This table has 1.5 million to 2 million distinct CDR3 sequences, about 50% appearing once. Sequenced input: blood. These receptors were collected from a woman aged 40 to 49 in good health.

V is TRBV15 and J is TRBJ2-5; D may be TRBD1 (5 bases). The V gene's germline CDR1 is LNHNV and CDR2 YYDKDF (reference sequence). Between the trimmed V and J ends, which lost 0 bases and 5 bases, there was a span of 10 bases. There are 14 residues in the CDR3. CDR3 residues: CATSRDQGSETQYF. The DNA of the CDR3 is TGTGCCACCAGCAGAGATCAGGGTAGTGAGACCCAGTACTTC.

The chain carries TRBV10-3 and TRBJ1-2; D may be TRBD1 (6 bases). Looked up from germline, CDR1 is ENHRY and CDR2 is SYGVKD. V was clipped by 2 bases and J by 4 bases, with 20 bases between them. The CDR3 runs to 17 residues. As DNA, the CDR3 is TGTGCCATCAGTGAGGATTTTGTTACGGTGGACAGCTATGGCTACACCTTC. Encoded protein: CAISEDFVTVDSYGYTF.